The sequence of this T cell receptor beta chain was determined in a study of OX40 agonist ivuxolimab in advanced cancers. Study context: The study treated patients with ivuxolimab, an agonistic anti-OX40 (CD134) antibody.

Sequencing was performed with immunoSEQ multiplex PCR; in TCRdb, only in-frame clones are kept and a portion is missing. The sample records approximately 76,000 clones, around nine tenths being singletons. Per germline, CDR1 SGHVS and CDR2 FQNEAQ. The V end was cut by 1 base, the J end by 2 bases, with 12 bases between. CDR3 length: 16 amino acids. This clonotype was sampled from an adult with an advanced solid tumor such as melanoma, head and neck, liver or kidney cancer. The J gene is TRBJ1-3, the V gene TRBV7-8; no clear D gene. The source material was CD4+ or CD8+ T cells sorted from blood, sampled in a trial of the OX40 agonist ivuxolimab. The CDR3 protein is CASSLGSGRTGNTIYF. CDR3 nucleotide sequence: TGTGCCAGCAGCTTAGGTTCGGGGAGGACTGGAAACACCATATATTTT.